Below, 2 T cell receptor beta chains from the same sample are listed, as sequenced in a study of T-cell memory formation after mild COVID-19. TCRdb re-analysed the 5' RACE reads in MiXCR, keeping a single row per CDR3 protein. The data hold about 140,000 distinct CDR3 sequences, with roughly 14% observed a single time. Sequencing used PBMCs or a T cell subset sorted from them (not recorded which). The receptors originated from an adult woman who had mild COVID-19 (a few samples of this study predate the infection). Cell type and time point are not known.

This chain uses TRBV5-6 with TRBJ2-7; D unresolved. This CDR3 spans 14 amino acids. In germline, CDR1 is SGHDT, CDR2 YYEEEE. Trimming took 1 base from V and 2 from J, leaving 10 bases between them. In DNA form, the CDR3 reads TGTGCCAGCAGCTTGAATGAAGGCGCCTACGAGCAGTACTTC. Its translation: CASSLNEGAYEQYF.

J is TRBJ2-4 and V is TRBV6-5; 9 positions agree with TRBD1. Looked up from germline, CDR1 is MNHEY and CDR2 is SVGAGI. Unmatched junction bases numbered 3, after V lost 6 bases and J lost 6 bases. The CDR3 extends over 13 amino acids. DNA of the CDR3: TGTGCCAGCAGAACGACAGGGGGAAACATTCAGTACTTC. Translation gives CASRTTGGNIQYF.